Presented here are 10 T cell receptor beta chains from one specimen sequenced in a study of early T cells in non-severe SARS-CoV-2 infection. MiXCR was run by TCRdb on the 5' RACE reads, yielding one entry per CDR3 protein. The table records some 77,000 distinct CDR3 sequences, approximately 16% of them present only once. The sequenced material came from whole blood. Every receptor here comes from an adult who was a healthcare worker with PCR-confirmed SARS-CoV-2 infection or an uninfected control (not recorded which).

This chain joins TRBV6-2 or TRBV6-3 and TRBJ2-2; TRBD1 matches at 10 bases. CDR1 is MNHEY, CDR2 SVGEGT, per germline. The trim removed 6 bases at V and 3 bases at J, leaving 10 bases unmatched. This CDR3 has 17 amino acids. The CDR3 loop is CASRRNRDRGYTGELFF. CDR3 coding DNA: TGTGCCAGCAGACGCAACCGGGACAGGGGTTACACCGGGGAGCTGTTTTTT.

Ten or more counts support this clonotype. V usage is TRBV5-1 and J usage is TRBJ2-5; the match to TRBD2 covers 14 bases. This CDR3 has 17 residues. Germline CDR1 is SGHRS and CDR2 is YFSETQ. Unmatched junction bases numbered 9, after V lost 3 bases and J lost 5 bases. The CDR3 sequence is CASSSWTSGGPGETQYF. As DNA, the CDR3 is TGCGCCAGCAGCTCGTGGACTAGCGGGGGGCCGGGGGAGACCCAGTACTTC.

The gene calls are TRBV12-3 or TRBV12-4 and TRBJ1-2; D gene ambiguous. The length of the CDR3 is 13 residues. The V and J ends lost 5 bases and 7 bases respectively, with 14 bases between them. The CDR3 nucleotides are TGTGCCAGCAGTCCCTCTATTAGTAGTGGCTACACCTTC. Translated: CASSPSISSGYTF.

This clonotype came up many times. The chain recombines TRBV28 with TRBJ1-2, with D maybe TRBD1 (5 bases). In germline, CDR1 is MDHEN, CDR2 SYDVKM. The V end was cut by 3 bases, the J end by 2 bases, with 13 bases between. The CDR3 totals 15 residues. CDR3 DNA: TGTGCCAGCAGTTTCTCAGGGCTCCGGAACTATGGCTACACCTTC. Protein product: CASSFSGLRNYGYTF.

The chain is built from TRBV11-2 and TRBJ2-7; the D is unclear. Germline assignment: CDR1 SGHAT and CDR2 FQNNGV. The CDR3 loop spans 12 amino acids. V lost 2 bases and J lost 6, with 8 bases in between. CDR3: CASSLIPIEQYF. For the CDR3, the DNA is TGTGCCAGCAGCTTAATCCCCATCGAGCAGTACTTC.

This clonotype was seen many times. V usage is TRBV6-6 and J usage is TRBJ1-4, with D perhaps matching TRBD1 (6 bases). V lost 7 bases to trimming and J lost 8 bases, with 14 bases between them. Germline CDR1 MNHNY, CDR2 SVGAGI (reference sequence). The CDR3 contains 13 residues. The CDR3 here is CASTTGRQEKLFF. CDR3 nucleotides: TGTGCCAGCACCACAGGGAGGCAGGAAAAACTGTTTTTT.

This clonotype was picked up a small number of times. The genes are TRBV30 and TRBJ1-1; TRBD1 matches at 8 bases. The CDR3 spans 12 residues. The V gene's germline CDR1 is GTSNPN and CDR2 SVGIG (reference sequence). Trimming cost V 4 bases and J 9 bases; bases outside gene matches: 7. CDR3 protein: CAWTEGQAQAFF. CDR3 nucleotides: TGTGCCTGGACCGAGGGACAGGCACAAGCTTTCTTT.

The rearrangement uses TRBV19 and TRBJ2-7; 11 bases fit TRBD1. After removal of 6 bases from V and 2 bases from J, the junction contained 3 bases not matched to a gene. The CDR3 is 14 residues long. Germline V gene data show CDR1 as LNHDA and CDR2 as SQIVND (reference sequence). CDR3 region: CASRDRGRTYEQYF. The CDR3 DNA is TGTGCCAGTAGGGACAGGGGGCGAACCTACGAGCAGTACTTC.

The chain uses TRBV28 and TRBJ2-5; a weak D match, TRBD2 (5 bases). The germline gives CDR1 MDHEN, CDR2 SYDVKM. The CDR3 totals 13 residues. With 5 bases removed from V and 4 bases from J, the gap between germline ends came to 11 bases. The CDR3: CASSTYRGETQYF. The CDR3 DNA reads TGTGCCAGCAGTACCTACCGGGGAGAGACCCAGTACTTC.

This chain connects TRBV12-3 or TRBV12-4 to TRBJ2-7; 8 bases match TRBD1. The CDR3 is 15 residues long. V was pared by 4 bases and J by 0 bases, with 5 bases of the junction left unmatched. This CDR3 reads CASSSTDRASYEQYF. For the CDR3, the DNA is TGTGCCAGCAGTTCTACGGACAGGGCCTCCTACGAGCAGTACTTC.